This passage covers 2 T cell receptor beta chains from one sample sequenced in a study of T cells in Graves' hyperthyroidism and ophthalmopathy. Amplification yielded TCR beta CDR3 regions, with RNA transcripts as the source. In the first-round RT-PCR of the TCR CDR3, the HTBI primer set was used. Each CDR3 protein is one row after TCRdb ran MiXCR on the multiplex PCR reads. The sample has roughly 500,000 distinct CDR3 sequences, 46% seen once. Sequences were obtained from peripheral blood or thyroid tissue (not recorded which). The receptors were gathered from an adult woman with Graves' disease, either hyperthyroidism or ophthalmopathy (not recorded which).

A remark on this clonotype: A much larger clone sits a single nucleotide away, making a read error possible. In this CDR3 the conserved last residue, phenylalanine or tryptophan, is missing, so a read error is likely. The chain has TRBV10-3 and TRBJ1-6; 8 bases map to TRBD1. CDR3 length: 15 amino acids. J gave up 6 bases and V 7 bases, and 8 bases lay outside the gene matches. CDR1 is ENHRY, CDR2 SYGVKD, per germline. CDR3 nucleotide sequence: TGTGCCATCAAACGGACAGGGACCGGTAATTCACCCCTCCACCTT. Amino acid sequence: CAIKRTGTGNSPLHL.

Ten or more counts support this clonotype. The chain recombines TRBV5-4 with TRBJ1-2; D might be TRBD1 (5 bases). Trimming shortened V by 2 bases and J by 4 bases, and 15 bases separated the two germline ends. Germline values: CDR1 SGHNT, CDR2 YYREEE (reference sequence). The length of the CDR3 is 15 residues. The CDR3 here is CASSFYGATSYGYTF. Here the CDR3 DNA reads TGTGCCAGCAGCTTTTACGGGGCAACGAGCTATGGCTACACCTTC.